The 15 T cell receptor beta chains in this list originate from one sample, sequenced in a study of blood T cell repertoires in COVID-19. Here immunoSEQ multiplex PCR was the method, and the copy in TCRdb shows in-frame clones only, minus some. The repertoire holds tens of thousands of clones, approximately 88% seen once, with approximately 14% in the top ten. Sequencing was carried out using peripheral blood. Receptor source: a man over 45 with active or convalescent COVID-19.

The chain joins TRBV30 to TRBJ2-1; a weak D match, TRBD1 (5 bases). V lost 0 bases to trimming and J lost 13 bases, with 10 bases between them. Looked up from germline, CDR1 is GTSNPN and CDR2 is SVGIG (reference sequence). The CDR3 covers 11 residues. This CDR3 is CAWSVRDSQFF. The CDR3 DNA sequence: TGTGCCTGGAGTGTACGAGACAGTCAGTTCTTC.

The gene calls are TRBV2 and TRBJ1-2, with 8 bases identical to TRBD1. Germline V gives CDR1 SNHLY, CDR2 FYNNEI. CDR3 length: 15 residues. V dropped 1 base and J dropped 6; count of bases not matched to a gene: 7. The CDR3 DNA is TGTGCCAGCAGTGAAGTGGGCAGGGGGCGGGATGGCTACACCTTC. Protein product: CASSEVGRGRDGYTF.

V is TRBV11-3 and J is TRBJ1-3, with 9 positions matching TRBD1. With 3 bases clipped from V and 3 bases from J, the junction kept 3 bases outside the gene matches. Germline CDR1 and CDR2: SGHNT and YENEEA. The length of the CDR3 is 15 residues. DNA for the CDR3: TGTGCCAGCAGCTTGTCGGGACAGGGTGGAAACACCATATATTTT. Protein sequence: CASSLSGQGGNTIYF.

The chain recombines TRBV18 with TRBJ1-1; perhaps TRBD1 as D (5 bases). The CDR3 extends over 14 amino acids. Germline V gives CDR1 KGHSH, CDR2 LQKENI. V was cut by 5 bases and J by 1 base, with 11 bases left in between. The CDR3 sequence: CASSSQGENTEAFF. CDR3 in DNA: TGTGCCAGCTCATCCCAGGGTGAGAACACTGAAGCTTTCTTT.

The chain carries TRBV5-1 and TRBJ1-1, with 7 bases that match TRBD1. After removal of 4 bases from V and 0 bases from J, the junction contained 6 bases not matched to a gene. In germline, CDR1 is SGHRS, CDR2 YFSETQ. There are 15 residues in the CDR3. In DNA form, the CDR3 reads TGCGCCAGCAGCAGGGAGACAGGGCTGAACACTGAAGCTTTCTTT. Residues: CASSRETGLNTEAFF.

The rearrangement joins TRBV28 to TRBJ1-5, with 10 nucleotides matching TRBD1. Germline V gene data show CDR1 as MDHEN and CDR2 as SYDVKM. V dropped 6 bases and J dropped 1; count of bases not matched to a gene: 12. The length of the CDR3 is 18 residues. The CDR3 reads CASSPGTGEEWSNQPQHF. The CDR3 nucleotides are TGTGCCAGCAGCCCCGGGACAGGGGAAGAATGGAGCAATCAGCCCCAGCATTTT.

The CDR3 DNA follows: TGTGCCCTTGAGCGGACAGAGTCTAACTATGGCTACACCTTC. Translation: CALERTESNYGYTF. This chain joins TRBV2 and TRBJ1-2; weak D call: TRBD1 (6 bases). This CDR3 contains 14 residues. V was clipped by 11 bases and J by 0 bases, with 16 bases between them. Germline V CDR1 and CDR2: SNHLY, FYNNEI.

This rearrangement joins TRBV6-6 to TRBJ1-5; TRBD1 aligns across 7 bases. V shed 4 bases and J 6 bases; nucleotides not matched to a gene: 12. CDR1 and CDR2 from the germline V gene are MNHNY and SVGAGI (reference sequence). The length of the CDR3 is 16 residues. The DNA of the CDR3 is TGTGCCAGCAGTTCCGGACAGGCGCCCCCCCCTCAGCCCCAGCATTTT. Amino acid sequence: CASSSGQAPPPQPQHF.

Written as DNA, the CDR3 is TGTGCCAGCAGCCCCCTAGGGGGCCTTAACTATGGCTACACCTTC. Amino acids: CASSPLGGLNYGYTF. V gene TRBV11-2 combines with J gene TRBJ1-2, with 7 bases aligning to TRBD1. Trimming cost V 5 bases and J 1 base; bases outside gene matches: 7. The germline gives CDR1 SGHAT, CDR2 FQNNGV. CDR3 length equals 15 residues.

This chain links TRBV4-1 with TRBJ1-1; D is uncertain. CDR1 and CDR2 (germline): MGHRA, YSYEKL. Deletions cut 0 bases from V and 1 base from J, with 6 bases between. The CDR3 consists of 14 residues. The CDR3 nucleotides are TGCGCCAGCAGCCAAGATTTCGGGAACACTGAAGCTTTCTTT. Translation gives CASSQDFGNTEAFF.

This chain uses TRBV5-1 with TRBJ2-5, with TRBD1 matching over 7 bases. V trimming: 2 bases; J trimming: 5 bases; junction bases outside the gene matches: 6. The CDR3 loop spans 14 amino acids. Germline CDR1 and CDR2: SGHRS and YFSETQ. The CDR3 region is CASSFDRVKETQYF. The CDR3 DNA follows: TGCGCCAGCAGCTTTGACAGGGTGAAGGAGACCCAGTACTTC. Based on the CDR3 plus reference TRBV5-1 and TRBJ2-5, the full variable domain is KAGVTQTPRYLIKTRGQQVTLSCSPISGHRSVSWYQQTPGQGLQFLFEYFSETQRNKGNFPGRFSGRQFSNSRSEMNVSTLELGDSALYLCASSFDRVKETQYFGPGTRLLVL.

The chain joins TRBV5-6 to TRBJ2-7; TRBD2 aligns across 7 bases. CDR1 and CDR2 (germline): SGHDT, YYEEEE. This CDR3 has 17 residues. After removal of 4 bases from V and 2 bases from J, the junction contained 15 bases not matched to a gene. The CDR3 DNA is TGTGCCAGCAGCCCACCCGGTTGGGCTAGCGGAACCTACGAGCAGTACTTC. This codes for CASSPPGWASGTYEQYF.

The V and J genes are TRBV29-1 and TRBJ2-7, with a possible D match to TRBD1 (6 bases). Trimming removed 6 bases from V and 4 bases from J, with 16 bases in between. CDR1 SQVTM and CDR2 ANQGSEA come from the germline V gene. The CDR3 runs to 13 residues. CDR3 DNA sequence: TGCAGCGTAGAAACAGGGTCAGGATACGAGCAGTACTTC. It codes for CSVETGSGYEQYF.

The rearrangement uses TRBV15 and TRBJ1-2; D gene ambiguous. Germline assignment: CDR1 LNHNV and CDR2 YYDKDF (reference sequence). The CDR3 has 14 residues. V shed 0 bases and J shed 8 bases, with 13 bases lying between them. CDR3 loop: CATSRDTRAGGYTF. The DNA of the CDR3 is TGTGCCACCAGCAGAGATACGAGGGCGGGGGGCTACACCTTC.

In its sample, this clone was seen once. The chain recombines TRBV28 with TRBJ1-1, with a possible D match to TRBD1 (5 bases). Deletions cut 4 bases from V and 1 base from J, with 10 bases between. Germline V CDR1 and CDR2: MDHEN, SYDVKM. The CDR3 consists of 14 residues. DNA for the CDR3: TGTGCCAGCAGTTCAGACAGAACGAACACTGAAGCTTTCTTT. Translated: CASSSDRTNTEAFF.